The 26 T cell receptor beta chains listed next were all sequenced from one sample in a study of tissue T cells after allogeneic stem cell transplantation. Time point defined: mouse harvest day 7 after allogeneic transplant. The graft held 10^6 splenic CD5+ T cells and 10^7 T-cell-depleted bone marrow cells. TCRdb's copy holds only in-frame clones and misses some; the assay was immunoSEQ multiplex PCR. The sample lists 8,500 to 10,000 clones; 47% were seen once. Sequencing was carried out using gut tissue. These receptor sequences come from a female BALB/c mouse given C57BL/6 T cells with graft-versus-host disease after an allogeneic hematopoietic cell transplant.

With regard to this clone: Germline and genes here are mouse. The read falls 1 residue short of the CDR3 end, and the missing part is taken from the germline J gene. The V and J genes are TRBV3 and TRBJ2-2; no reliable D call. The CDR3 spans 14 residues. V was trimmed by 2 bases and J by 0 bases, leaving 4 bases between them. In germline, CDR1 is SNHLY, CDR2 FYNGKV (reference sequence). The sequenced part of the CDR3 DNA is TGTGCCAGCAGCTTAAGATCAAACACCGGGCAGCTCTAC. Its translation: CASSLRSNTGQLY. The full CDR3 sequence reads CASSLRSNTGQLYF.

This clone was found a few times. Gene names refer to mouse genes. The CDR3 end is not reached by the read, which stops 1 residue before it; the germline J gene fills it in. The sample holds other DNA sequences that translate to the same CDR3. The chain carries TRBV26 and TRBJ1-5; 7 nucleotides agree with TRBD1. The junction had 3 bases not matched to a gene; V was cut back by 6 bases and J by 4 bases. The CDR3 consists of 13 residues. Germline values: CDR1 KGHPV, CDR2 FQNQEV (reference sequence). The sequenced CDR3 bases are TGTGCCAGCAGCCCGGGACAGAACCAGGCTCCGCTT. As protein: CASSPGQNQAPL. The full CDR3 sequence reads CASSPGQNQAPLF.

This clone turned up a few times. Gene names refer to mouse genes. The read is 1 residue too short to cover the CDR3 end, so that end is filled in from the germline J gene. In the same sample, other DNA sequences code for this CDR3. The chain combines TRBV26 with TRBJ2-4; 8 positions agree with TRBD2. The CDR3 extends over 13 amino acids. Germline CDR1 is KGHPV and CDR2 is FQNQEV (reference sequence). V was pared by 3 bases and J by 4 bases, with 0 bases of the junction left unmatched. The CDR3 reads CASSLGGENTLYF. The DNA read from the CDR3 is TGTGCCAGCAGTCTTGGGGGGGAAAACACCTTGTAC.

This clone was detected a few times. Mouse gene names and germline throughout. The read ends 1 residue before the CDR3 terminus; that terminus is restored from the germline J gene. The V and J genes are TRBV23 and TRBJ2-3; the D call of TRBD2 is as the table states it, not checked on the DNA. The CDR3 is 15 residues long. In germline, CDR1 is KGHTA, CDR2 FQNQQP. The chain's CDR3 is CSSSQGGAGAETLYF. CDR3 bases read: TGCTCCAGCAGTCAAGGGGGGGCTGGTGCAGAAACGCTGTAT.

As for this clone: Gene names denote mouse genes. CDR3 DNA (partial): TGCTCCAGCAGTCAAAACTGGGGGGGAAACACCTTGTAC. Residues: CSSSQNWGGNTLY. The entire CDR3 sequence reads CSSSQNWGGNTLYF. The V gene is TRBV23, the J gene TRBJ2-4; the tabulated D call, TRBD2, remains unverified against the DNA. The CDR3 goes on 1 residue after the read ends, and that part is filled in from the germline J gene. This CDR3 spans 14 amino acids. Looked up from germline, CDR1 is KGHTA and CDR2 is FQNQQP.

This clone was observed a handful of times. Gene names are the mouse ones. With the read ending 1 residue before the CDR3 end, the germline J gene is used to fill in that end. The chain uses TRBV3 and TRBJ2-7; no firm D call. Trimming left V 4 bases short and J 3 bases short, with 7 bases between. This CDR3 is built from 12 residues. The germline CDR1 and CDR2 sequences are SNHLY and FYNGKV (reference sequence). CDR3 residues: CASSSGLYEQYF. CDR3 DNA (partial): TGTGCCAGCAGCTCGGGCCTCTATGAACAGTAC.

Comment on this clone: Mouse gene names and germline throughout. The read ends 1 residue before the CDR3 terminus; that terminus is restored from the germline J gene. The chain combines TRBV26 with TRBJ1-1; TRBD1 might be the D (6 bases). V was trimmed by 6 bases and J by 0 bases, leaving 11 bases between them. CDR1 is KGHPV and CDR2 is FQNQEV in the germline V gene (reference sequence). This CDR3 spans 14 amino acids. The CDR3 is CASSSGTSNTEVFF. CDR3 DNA, as far as it was read: TGTGCCAGCAGCTCCGGGACATCAAACACAGAAGTCTTC.

Details on this clone: The genes are named according to mouse. Partial CDR3 DNA: TGTGCCAGCAGTAGCTCCTATGAACAGTAC. Amino acids: CASSSSYEQY. Given in full, the CDR3 is CASSSSYEQYF. This chain links TRBV26 with TRBJ2-7; D remains ambiguous. The read is 1 residue too short to cover the CDR3 end, so that end is filled in from the germline J gene. Germline V CDR1 and CDR2: KGHPV, FQNQEV (reference sequence). Trimming left V 5 bases short and J 0 bases short, with 2 bases between. The CDR3 has 11 residues. Full variable domain (missing parts from reference TRBV26 and TRBJ2-7): NSKVIQTPRYLVKGQGQKAKMRCIPEKGHPVVFWYQQNKNNEFKFLINFQNQEVLQQIDMTEKRFSAECPSNSPCSLEIQSSEAGDSALYLCASSSSYEQYFGPGTRLTVL.

As to this clone: The genes and germline here are from mouse. Incomplete CDR3 DNA: TGTGCCAGCTCCCTAACTGGGGGGGCGCTTGAACAGTAC. Translation: CASSLTGGALEQY. The entire CDR3 reads CASSLTGGALEQYF. This chain links TRBV13-1 with TRBJ2-7; 11 bases align to TRBD2. Read coverage stops 1 residue before the CDR3 terminus; the germline J gene supplies the remainder. V lost 7 bases and J lost 6; bases outside the gene matches: 9. Germline assignment: CDR1 NSHNY and CDR2 SYGAGN. The CDR3 totals 14 residues.

Details on this clone: Germline and genes: mouse. The read is 1 residue too short to cover the CDR3 end, so that end is filled in from the germline J gene. This sequence joins TRBV26 and TRBJ2-4, with TRBD1 identical over 7 bases. The CDR3 is 13 amino acids. CDR1 and CDR2 (germline): KGHPV, FQNQEV (reference sequence). The V gene end was trimmed by 5 bases and the J gene end by 3 bases; junction bases not matched to a gene: 2. The CDR3 protein is CASSYRGQNTLYF. The covered CDR3 bases are TGTGCCAGCAGTTACAGGGGACAAAACACCTTGTAC.

Notes on this clone: The genes are named according to mouse. The DNA read from the CDR3 is TGTGCCAGCAGCTACAGGGGGCGGGCAGAAACGCTGTAT. This codes for CASSYRGRAETLY. The whole CDR3 protein reads CASSYRGRAETLYF. The J gene is TRBJ2-3, the V gene TRBV3; 9 positions match TRBD1. The CDR3 extends 1 residue past the end of the read, so its final part is completed from the germline J gene. CDR3 length: 14 residues. J lost 3 bases, V lost 4 bases, and 2 bases had no gene match. CDR1 is SNHLY and CDR2 is FYNGKV in the germline V gene (reference sequence).

About this clone itself: All gene names here are mouse names. The read finishes 1 residue shy of the CDR3 end, and the germline J gene is used to complete it. The chain recombines TRBV3 with TRBJ2-7, with 10 bases that match TRBD2. The CDR3 loop spans 13 amino acids. CDR1 is SNHLY and CDR2 is FYNGKV in the germline V gene (reference sequence). V gave up 5 bases and J gave up 7 bases; unmatched junction bases: 5. The CDR3 loop is CASSLGGRREQYF. The CDR3 bases that were read are TGTGCCAGCAGCCTGGGGGGGCGAAGGGAACAGTAC.

Turning to this clone: Each gene name is a mouse one. The read ends 1 residue shy of where the CDR3 ends; the end is completed using the germline J gene. V and J are TRBV23 and TRBJ2-3; the table's D gene call, TRBD1, was not cross checked with the DNA. The CDR3 has 15 residues. Germline lookup yields CDR1 KGHTA and CDR2 FQNQQP. The CDR3 sequence: CSSSQPTGGAETLYF. Partial CDR3 DNA: TGCTCCAGCAGTCAACCGACAGGGGGGGCAGAAACGCTGTAT.

Points on this clone: The listed genes are named as in mouse. The read ends 1 residue shy of where the CDR3 ends; the end is completed using the germline J gene. The V and J genes are TRBV20 and TRBJ2-1, with 10 bases identical to TRBD1. Germline V gene data show CDR1 as GFQATS and CDR2 as STVNSAI. With 2 bases clipped from V and 1 base from J, the junction kept 2 bases outside the gene matches. The CDR3 is made up of 15 amino acids. The CDR3 bases that were read are TGTGGTGCTAGGCGGACAGGGGGAAACTATGCTGAGCAGTTC. This encodes CGARRTGGNYAEQF. The CDR3 in its entirety is CGARRTGGNYAEQFF.

On this clone: Gene names refer to mouse genes. This specimen includes other DNA sequences encoding the same CDR3. The CDR3 sequence: CASSRQGANTEVFF. CDR3 DNA (partial): TGTGCCAGCAGTCGACAGGGTGCAAACACAGAAGTCTTC. The J gene is TRBJ1-1, the V gene TRBV26; 7 bases agree with TRBD1. The CDR3 goes on 1 residue after the read ends, and that part is filled in from the germline J gene. The germline V gene has CDR1 KGHPV and CDR2 FQNQEV (reference sequence). The V and J ends lost 4 bases and 0 bases, in that order; junction bases with no gene match: 2. This CDR3 is built from 14 residues.

Worth noting for this clone: These gene names are mouse names. The read terminates 1 residue ahead of where the CDR3 ends, so the germline J gene completes it. The V and J genes are TRBV3 and TRBJ2-3; no firm D call. This CDR3 has 13 residues. Germline loops: CDR1 SNHLY, CDR2 FYNGKV (reference sequence). V lost 5 bases to trimming and J lost 0 bases, with 6 bases between them. This CDR3 is CASSRNSAETLYF. The covered CDR3 bases are TGTGCCAGCAGCCGAAATAGTGCAGAAACGCTGTAT.

This clone was recorded a few times. The gene symbols are mouse symbols. The read ends 1 residue shy of where the CDR3 ends; the end is completed using the germline J gene. This chain uses TRBV16 with TRBJ1-3; a weak D match, TRBD1 (6 bases). Trimming pared 1 base from V and 1 base from J, leaving 8 bases between. The CDR3 covers 15 residues. Germline V gene data show CDR1 as SGHSA and CDR2 as FRNQAP. CDR3 in amino acids: CASSLGGTSGNTLYF. The DNA read from the CDR3 is TGTGCAAGCAGCTTAGGAGGGACATCTGGAAATACGCTCTAT.

With regard to this clone: The listed genes are named as in mouse. The missing CDR3 end, 1 residue past where the read stops, is filled in from the germline J gene. The sample carries other DNA sequences with the same CDR3. This rearrangement joins TRBV3 to TRBJ1-2; 7 positions agree with TRBD1. In germline, CDR1 is SNHLY, CDR2 FYNGKV (reference sequence). J was trimmed by 0 bases and V by 4 bases; bases with no gene match: 2. The CDR3 consists of 14 residues. CDR3 protein: CASSSGTANSDYTF. The part of the CDR3 DNA that was read is TGTGCCAGCAGCTCCGGGACAGCAAACTCCGACTACACC.

This clone was recorded a few times. Genes and germline come from the mouse. From the germline J gene comes the end of the CDR3, since the read stops 1 residue before it. The V gene is TRBV12-2, the J gene TRBJ1-1, with TRBD1 matching over 7 bases. The CDR3 sequence is 13 residues long. Germline CDR1 and CDR2: SGHLS and HYDKME. The junction had 3 bases not matched to a gene; V was cut back by 1 base and J by 5 bases. CDR3 loop: CASSLRGQTEVFF. The part of the CDR3 DNA that was read is TGTGCCAGCTCTCTGAGGGGGCAGACAGAAGTCTTC.

Comments on this clone: Germline and genes: mouse. The DNA ends 1 residue before the CDR3 does, and the rest of the CDR3 is filled in from the germline J gene. The rearrangement links TRBV19 to TRBJ2-7; 7 nucleotides agree with TRBD2. The V gene end was trimmed by 2 bases and the J gene end by 6 bases; junction bases not matched to a gene: 8. The V gene's germline CDR1 is FNHDT and CDR2 SITEND (reference sequence). The CDR3 loop spans 14 amino acids. The sequenced CDR3 bases are TGTGCCAGCAGTATGGGGACTGAGGGGTGTGAACAGTAC. Its protein product is CASSMGTEGCEQY. The full CDR3 reads CASSMGTEGCEQYF.

On this clone: Genes here carry mouse names. Here the CDR3 reads CASSLDRGDTQYF. The CDR3 bases that were read are TGTGCCAGCTCTCTCGATAGGGGGGACACCCAGTAC. The chain carries TRBV12-2 and TRBJ2-5, with TRBD1 as a possible D gene (6 bases). The sequence runs out 1 residue before the end of the CDR3; the remainder is reconstructed from the germline J gene. The CDR3 length is 13 residues. The ends were cut back, 0 bases at V and 6 bases at J, with 9 bases in the middle. Per germline, CDR1 SGHLS and CDR2 HYDKME.

This clone has just a few counts. Gene names and germline refer to mouse. The CDR3 DNA, read in part, is TGTGCCAGCAGAAGGACAATTTCTGGAAATACGCTCTAT. It encodes CASRRTISGNTLY. The CDR3, in full, reads CASRRTISGNTLYF. V and J are TRBV14 and TRBJ1-3, with D possibly TRBD1 on 5 matching bases. The CDR3 end lies 1 residue beyond the end of the read and is filled in from the germline J gene. The CDR3 loop spans 14 amino acids. Germline values: CDR1 SGHDT, CDR2 FRDEAV. V lost 5 bases to trimming and J lost 0 bases, with 9 bases between them.

On this clone itself: The gene symbols are mouse symbols. The observed sequence ends 1 residue before the CDR3 terminus, with the missing tail filled in from the germline J gene. The identical CDR3 is also encoded by other nucleotide sequences in the sample. J is TRBJ2-4 and V is TRBV26; D is possibly TRBD1 (5 bases). The V end lost 2 bases, the J end lost 3 bases, and 6 bases lay between the germline ends. The germline CDR1 and CDR2 sequences are KGHPV and FQNQEV (reference sequence). CDR3 length: 13 amino acids. The DNA read from the CDR3 is TGTGCCAGCAGTCTGCAGGGACAAAACACCTTGTAC. It specifies CASSLQGQNTLY. The entire CDR3 protein reads CASSLQGQNTLYF. Combining the CDR3 with reference TRBV26 and TRBJ2-4 gives the whole variable domain NSKVIQTPRYLVKGQGQKAKMRCIPEKGHPVVFWYQQNKNNEFKFLINFQNQEVLQQIDMTEKRFSAECPSNSPCSLEIQSSEAGDSALYLCASSLQGQNTLYFGAGTRLSVL.

On this clone: Gene and germline names: mouse. Sequencing ends 1 residue short of the CDR3 end; the germline J gene provides the rest. The chain couples TRBV4 to TRBJ2-4; D is possibly TRBD1 or TRBD2 (6 bases each). This CDR3 is 13 amino acids long. Between the trimmed V and J ends, which lost 4 bases and 2 bases, there was a span of 7 bases. CDR1 is LGHDT and CDR2 is YNNKQL in the germline V gene (reference sequence). Partial CDR3 DNA: TGTGCCAGCAGCTGGGGGCTTCAAAACACCTTGTAC. This encodes CASSWGLQNTLY. The CDR3 reads in full as CASSWGLQNTLYF.

In its sample, this clone ranks as medium-sized. The genes and germline here are from mouse. Sequencing ends 1 residue short of the CDR3 end; the germline J gene provides the rest. The J gene is TRBJ2-7, the V gene TRBV16; no firm D call. This CDR3 is 13 amino acids long. V was trimmed by 5 bases and J by 0 bases, leaving 8 bases between them. CDR1 SGHSA and CDR2 FRNQAP come from the germline V gene. The CDR3 loop is CASSLASSYEQYF. CDR3 bases read: TGTGCAAGCAGCCTCGCAAGCTCCTATGAACAGTAC. Looking up the rest from reference TRBV16 and TRBJ2-7 gives the full variable domain: NAGVIQTPRHKVTGKGQEATLWCEPISGHSAVFWYRQTIVQGLEFLTYFRNQAPIDDSGMPKERFSAQMPNQSHSTLKIQSTQPQDSAVYLCASSLASSYEQYFGPGTRLTVL.

In this sample, this clone is medium-sized. Mouse gene names apply. The read terminates 1 residue ahead of where the CDR3 ends, so the germline J gene completes it. The chain is built from TRBV5 and TRBJ2-4, with TRBD2 matching over 7 bases. Germline assignment: CDR1 LGHNA and CDR2 YNLKQL (reference sequence). This CDR3 is 17 amino acids long. V lost 0 bases and J lost 0; bases outside the gene matches: 6. CDR3 protein: CASSQDLGGSSQNTLYF. The sequenced part of the CDR3 DNA is TGTGCCAGCAGCCAAGATCTTGGGGGGTCTAGTCAAAACACCTTGTAC.